The present TCR beta chain was sequenced within a study of blood T cell repertoires in COVID-19 (TCRdb year 2020). Some background on the complete study: Samples covering the acute and convalescent phases of COVID-19 were provided by collaborators in the United States, Italy and Spain. The material from the prospective study consisted of cDNA or gDNA derived from T cells, B-cell-depleted T cells, or PBMCs. Subjects who had been exposed to COVID-19, were actively infected with it, or had recovered from it provided the deeply sampled blood TCRbeta repertoires that made up the dataset. The repertoires were released in a freely available public database intended as a resource for research on the immune response to SARS-CoV-2. The samples were drawn from the first 160 participants of the ongoing ImmuneRACE study and from 1,254 subjects provided by 6 global collaborators. The sample metadata nearly always contained a de-identified subject ID, COVID-19 status, age in years and sex. HLA class I and class II types, where available, came from metadata supplied by the sample provider rather than from assay-based typing.

The immunoSEQ Assay, a bias-controlled multiplex PCR, was used to amplify TCRbeta CDR3 regions from genomic DNA. The study's processing was this. The number of nucleated cells in each sample was estimated by amplification of reference gene primers within the assay. To quantify the absolute abundance of each unique TCRbeta CDR3 rearrangement, sequence reads were collapsed and filtered. For each sample, productive Simpson clonality was calculated as the square root of Simpson's diversity index over productive rearrangements. In its TCRdb copy, this immuneACCESS table keeps in-frame sequences only and misses some clones. Where compared with another copy, unresolved V genes explain less than half of these, and the others have no known cause. V and J calls and clone size are those listed in that table; D and trimming were worked out from the DNA. Within this sample are 25,000 to 35,000 clones, with approximately 85% of them counted one time only. Together, the top ten hold roughly 7.7% of the sample.

For this clone: This clone's antigen is unknown. Base qualities are missing; no much larger clone stands one base away.

The collaborating institutions used their own protocols to collect whole blood in K2EDTA tubes. Collaborator samples were shipped for TCRbeta analysis as frozen whole blood, isolated PBMCs, or DNA extracted from either sample type. Here is what the overall study found, with its caveats: Clinical and demographic metadata were provided uncurated, with the amount varying by source and participant.

The V and J ends are trimmed by 2 bases and 1 base, leaving 9 bases between them. From the cysteine up to the phenylalanine, the CDR3 has a length of 14 residues. Only the CDR3 portion is preserved as DNA: 42 bases, with reading frame beginning at the first base. The germline V gene yields MGHDK for CDR1 and SYGVNS for CDR2. Sequencing was done on a sample of peripheral blood. The clonotype originates from a human donor in a cohort sampled during active COVID-19. The receptor chain draws on TRBV25-1 and TRBJ2-7, with TRBD1 tentatively as D gene (5 bases match). The CDR3 has the sequence CASSEAGLSYEQYF. The DNA sequence is TGTGCCAGCAGTGAAGCAGGGCTGTCCTACGAGCAGTACTTC.